The 20 T cell receptor beta chains listed next were all sequenced from one sample in a study of T cells after yellow fever vaccination. Each CDR3 protein is one row after TCRdb ran MiXCR on the 5' RACE reads. The top ten clones hold 3.2% of a sample with about 340,000 distinct CDR3 sequences, under 15% of them seen once. The source material was CD4+ T cells sorted from PBMCs, sampled 15 days after the yellow fever booster vaccination. The receptors were gathered from a man between 18 and 29 years old who received the YFV17D yellow fever vaccine.

The chain combines TRBV5-1 with TRBJ2-1; tentative D call: TRBD2 (5 bases). This CDR3 spans 13 amino acids. V was cut by 2 bases and J by 5 bases, with 8 bases left in between. CDR1 is SGHRS and CDR2 is YFSETQ in the germline V gene. Here the CDR3 reads CASSFGSDNEQFF. CDR3 coding DNA: TGCGCCAGCAGCTTTGGGAGCGACAATGAGCAGTTCTTC.

Only a few counts were recorded for this clonotype. This rearrangement joins TRBV18 to TRBJ2-2; TRBD1 aligns across 7 bases. Germline trimming cut 1 base from V and 9 bases from J; bases unmatched to any gene: 11. Germline CDR1 is KGHSH and CDR2 is LQKENI. This CDR3 spans 16 amino acids. CDR3 loop: CASSPQRGQLHRELFF. Here the CDR3 DNA reads TGTGCCAGCTCACCACAGAGGGGACAGCTTCACCGGGAGCTGTTTTTT.

This sequence joins TRBV28 and TRBJ1-1; 8 positions match TRBD1. The CDR3 consists of 18 residues. V gave up 5 bases and J gave up 6 bases; unmatched junction bases: 20. Germline V gene lookup returns CDR1 MDHEN and CDR2 SYDVKM. In DNA, the CDR3 is TGTGCCAGCAGTCCTAACCCGTTATGGACAGGGAGCGGCGCTGAAGCTTTCTTT. Translation: CASSPNPLWTGSGAEAFF.

The chain uses TRBV2 and TRBJ1-2; D is possibly TRBD1 (5 bases). V was cut by 6 bases and J by 5 bases, with 13 bases left in between. Germline V gives CDR1 SNHLY, CDR2 FYNNEI. The CDR3 is made up of 13 amino acids. This CDR3 is CASRSDGGYGYTF. For the CDR3, the DNA is TGTGCCAGCAGGTCGGACGGGGGGTATGGCTACACCTTC.

This clonotype was observed a handful of times. The chain has TRBV5-1 and TRBJ1-4; D perhaps matches TRBD1 (6 bases). V lost 1 base to trimming and J lost 4 bases, with 14 bases between them. Germline V gene data show CDR1 as SGHRS and CDR2 as YFSETQ. The length of the CDR3 is 16 residues. The CDR3 coding sequence is TGCGCCAGCAGCTTGCGGACAGCGATTAATAATGAAAAACTGTTTTTT. As protein: CASSLRTAINNEKLFF.

The chain uses TRBV10-3 and TRBJ2-3, with D perhaps TRBD1 (6 bases). Trimming removed 6 bases at V and 0 bases at J, with 10 bases between. The length of the CDR3 is 14 residues. Germline lookup yields CDR1 ENHRY and CDR2 SYGVKD. CDR3 region: CAIRMTGSTDTQYF. As DNA, the CDR3 is TGTGCCATCAGGATGACAGGAAGCACAGATACGCAGTATTTT.

A few counts support this clonotype. The chain recombines TRBV28 with TRBJ1-1; D is uncertain. V was pared by 7 bases and J by 0 bases, with 12 bases between. The CDR3 loop spans 14 amino acids. Germline V gives CDR1 MDHEN, CDR2 SYDVKM. The CDR3 region has the DNA TGTGCCAGCACCTTCCGTAGGATGAACACTGAAGCTTTCTTT. Translating it yields CASTFRRMNTEAFF.

The sample holds many counts of this clonotype. The V call is TRBV28, the J call TRBJ2-2; maybe TRBD1 (6 bases). The CDR3 has 14 amino acids. V was cut by 6 bases and J by 5 bases, with 13 bases left in between. Germline CDR1 reads MDHEN; CDR2 reads SYDVKM. CDR3 in amino acids: CASSSADRTGELFF. For the CDR3, the DNA is TGTGCCAGCAGCTCCGCGGACAGAACCGGGGAGCTGTTTTTT.

The genes are TRBV29-1 and TRBJ1-1; D might be TRBD1 (5 bases). Deletions cut 4 bases from V and 6 bases from J, with 9 bases between. The CDR3 is made up of 11 amino acids. Germline loops: CDR1 SQVTM, CDR2 ANQGSEA. CDR3 coding DNA: TGCAGCGTTGTCATGGGGGCTGAAGCTTTCTTT. Translated: CSVVMGAEAFF.

This clonotype was recorded a few times. This sequence joins TRBV9 and TRBJ1-4; the D gene is possibly TRBD1 (6 bases). The germline V and J ends were trimmed by 2 bases and 7 bases, with 15 bases remaining between them. This CDR3 spans 15 amino acids. Germline V gives CDR1 SGDLS, CDR2 YYNGEE. The CDR3 DNA is TGTGCCAGCAGCGTTGAGGGGGGCCTTGGTGAAAAACTGTTTTTT. Protein: CASSVEGGLGEKLFF.

A single count supports this clonotype. The rearrangement joins TRBV2 to TRBJ2-3; 8 bases are a match to TRBD1. The CDR3 length is 15 residues. After removal of 6 bases from V and 3 bases from J, the junction contained 8 bases not matched to a gene. Germline V gene sequence: CDR1 SNHLY, CDR2 FYNNEI. The chain's CDR3 is CASRMDRAPTDTQYF. The CDR3 DNA reads as TGTGCCAGCAGGATGGACAGGGCGCCAACAGATACGCAGTATTTT.

The chain has TRBV27 and TRBJ1-2; D is possibly TRBD1 (5 bases). V was shortened by 1 base and J by 2 bases, with 8 bases between the two germline ends. Germline V gene data show CDR1 as MNHEY and CDR2 as SMNVEV (reference sequence). This CDR3 contains 14 residues. The CDR3 here is CASSLYPGNYGYTF. The CDR3 DNA follows: TGTGCCAGCAGTTTATACCCAGGGAACTATGGCTACACCTTC.

The J gene is TRBJ2-2, the V gene TRBV24-1, with TRBD1 identical over 9 bases. Germline V gives CDR1 KGHDR, CDR2 SFDVKD. This CDR3 contains 16 residues. Trimming cost V 10 bases and J 0 bases; bases outside gene matches: 8. The CDR3 protein is CATTTGGEANTGELFF. CDR3 DNA sequence: TGTGCCACGACAACAGGGGGCGAGGCGAACACCGGGGAGCTGTTTTTT.

This clonotype was observed a handful of times. The V and J genes are TRBV29-1 and TRBJ1-6; perhaps TRBD1 as D (6 bases). The CDR3 totals 15 residues. Trimming cost V 0 bases and J 8 bases, with 14 bases left between them. Looked up from germline, CDR1 is SQVTM and CDR2 is ANQGSEA. CDR3 region: CSVEDRGGCDSPLHF. The CDR3 region has the DNA TGCAGCGTTGAAGATCGTGGGGGCTGTGATTCACCCCTCCACTTT.

This clonotype was seen many times. The CDR3 DNA reads as TGCGCCAGCAGCCCAACTTGGGTGGCCAAAAACATTCAGTACTTC. Residues: CASSPTWVAKNIQYF. This chain uses TRBV4-3 with TRBJ2-4; D not certain. This CDR3 region has 15 residues. Germline lookup yields CDR1 LGHNA and CDR2 YSLEER. V lost 4 bases to trimming and J lost 1 base, with 11 bases between them.

This clonotype was counted ten times or more. This chain joins TRBV27 and TRBJ1-1; a possible D gene is TRBD1 (6 bases). Germline V gives CDR1 MNHEY, CDR2 SMNVEV (reference sequence). The CDR3 covers 14 residues. V was cut by 1 base and J by 1 base, with 7 bases left in between. The CDR3 region is CASSLYRANTEAFF. The DNA for the CDR3 is TGTGCCAGCAGTTTATACAGGGCGAACACTGAAGCTTTCTTT.

The chain couples TRBV5-1 to TRBJ1-2; D ambiguous. This CDR3 is built from 15 residues. V was cut by 3 bases and J by 1 base, with 13 bases left in between. Germline V lookup: CDR1 SGHRS, CDR2 YFSETQ. CDR3 region: CASSSSETINYGYTF. The CDR3 DNA is TGCGCCAGCAGCTCCTCGGAGACCATTAACTATGGCTACACCTTC.

This clonotype came up many times. CDR3 residues: CASTPRPGRSGYTF. The CDR3 region has the DNA TGTGCCAGCACCCCTAGGCCCGGAAGGAGCGGCTACACCTTC. This chain joins TRBV6-6 and TRBJ1-2; D remains ambiguous. The CDR3 runs to 14 residues. CDR1 is MNHNY and CDR2 is SVGAGI in the germline V gene (reference sequence). Trimming cost V 7 bases and J 8 bases, with 20 bases left between them.

This chain uses TRBV7-9 with TRBJ2-3, with D possibly being TRBD2 (6 bases). The germline V and J ends were trimmed by 4 bases and 3 bases, with 20 bases remaining between them. The length of the CDR3 is 17 residues. Germline lookup yields CDR1 SEHNR and CDR2 FQNEAQ (reference sequence). The CDR3 region has the DNA TGTGCCAGCAGCTCGCAGAGGGGAGGACCTAGGACAGATACGCAGTATTTT. It encodes CASSSQRGGPRTDTQYF.

This chain links TRBV29-1 with TRBJ1-2; TRBD1 is a possible D gene (6 bases). The CDR3 consists of 13 residues. Trimming took 3 bases from V and 5 from J, leaving 13 bases between them. Germline assignment: CDR1 SQVTM and CDR2 ANQGSEA. The CDR3 sequence is CSVDTARGYGYTF. The CDR3 DNA sequence: TGCAGCGTTGATACGGCCAGGGGATATGGCTACACCTTC.